This TCR beta chain was observed in a study of blood T cell repertoires in COVID-19. CDR1 LNHDA and CDR2 SQIVND come from the germline V gene (reference sequence). The CDR3 totals 14 residues. V was trimmed by 4 bases and J by 4 bases, leaving 10 bases between them. Profiled with immunoSEQ multiplex PCR; TCRdb holds only in-frame clones, not every one. The table lists 59,000 or so clones, roughly 85% of them singletons. This clonotype was sampled from a man in his 60s with acute or convalescent COVID-19. J is TRBJ1-4 and V is TRBV19, with D tentatively TRBD1 (5 bases). The sample consisted of peripheral blood. CDR3 sequence: CASSKRGRNEKLFF. CDR3 nucleotides: TGTGCCAGTAGTAAGCGGGGCCGTAATGAAAAACTGTTTTTT.